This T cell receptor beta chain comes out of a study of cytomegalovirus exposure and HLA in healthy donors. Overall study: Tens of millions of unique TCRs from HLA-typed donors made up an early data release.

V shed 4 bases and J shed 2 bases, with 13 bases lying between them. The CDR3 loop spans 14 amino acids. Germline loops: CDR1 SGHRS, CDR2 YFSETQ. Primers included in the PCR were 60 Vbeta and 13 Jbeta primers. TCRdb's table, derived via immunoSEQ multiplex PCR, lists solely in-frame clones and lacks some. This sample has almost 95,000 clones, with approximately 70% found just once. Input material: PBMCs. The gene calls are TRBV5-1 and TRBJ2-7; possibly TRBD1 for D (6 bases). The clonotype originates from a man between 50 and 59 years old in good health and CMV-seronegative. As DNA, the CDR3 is TGCGCCAGCAGCCCGCGACAGGTTACCTACGAGCAGTACTTC. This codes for CASSPRQVTYEQYF.